These 11 T cell receptor beta chains were all obtained from the same sample, sequenced in a study of blood T cell repertoires in COVID-19. TCRdb's copy holds only in-frame clones and misses some; the assay was immunoSEQ multiplex PCR. The repertoire consists of around 33,000 clones, with roughly 80% occurring once and the leading ten covering roughly 14%. The sequenced material came from peripheral blood. The receptors were sampled from an elderly man with active or convalescent COVID-19.

V gene TRBV6-2 or TRBV6-3 combines with J gene TRBJ1-1; D is uncertain. V was trimmed by 4 bases and J by 5 bases, leaving 11 bases between them. This CDR3 spans 13 amino acids. Germline V gene sequence: CDR1 MNHEY, CDR2 SVGEGT. The DNA of the CDR3 is TGTGCCAGCAGTTGGAAAGGCGGGACTGAAGCTTTCTTT. Translation: CASSWKGGTEAFF.

V usage is TRBV28 and J usage is TRBJ1-1, with D tentatively TRBD1 (5 bases). Trimming removed 7 bases at V and 7 bases at J, with 16 bases between. Germline CDR1 reads MDHEN; CDR2 reads SYDVKM. CDR3 length: 13 residues. CDR3 in DNA: TGTGCCAGCACCCTGGGAGGGGCCAGTGAAGCTTTCTTT. Its translation: CASTLGGASEAFF.

This clone was recorded a few times. The rearrangement links TRBV10-2 to TRBJ2-7; tentative D call: TRBD1 (5 bases). Trimming removed 4 bases at V and 4 bases at J, with 8 bases between. From germline, CDR1 is WSHSY and CDR2 SAAADI. The CDR3 is 12 amino acids. This chain's CDR3 is CASSVAGYEQYF. The CDR3 nucleotides are TGCGCCAGCAGTGTCGCAGGGTACGAGCAGTACTTC.

The CDR3 reads CASSLDGGGTEAFF. The DNA for the CDR3 is TGTGCCAGCAGCTTGGATGGGGGCGGTACTGAAGCTTTCTTT. The J gene is TRBJ1-1, the V gene TRBV5-4, with TRBD1 as a possible D gene (6 bases). The V end was cut by 0 bases, the J end by 5 bases, with 11 bases between. The CDR3 consists of 14 residues. Per the germline V gene, CDR1 is SGHNT and CDR2 is YYREEE (reference sequence). Full variable domain (remainder filled in from reference TRBV5-4 and TRBJ1-1): ETGVTQSPTHLIKTRGQQVTLRCSSQSGHNTVSWYQQALGQGPQFIFQYYREEENGRGNFPPRFSGLQFPNYSSELNVNALELDDSALYLCASSLDGGGTEAFFGQGTRLTVV.

This clone was found a few times. V is TRBV4-1 and J is TRBJ1-3; TRBD1 might be the D (6 bases). Germline V gene sequence: CDR1 MGHRA, CDR2 YSYEKL. The germline V and J ends were trimmed by 3 bases and 1 base, with 10 bases remaining between them. The CDR3 length is 15 residues. As DNA, the CDR3 is TGCGCCAGCAGCCATTTAGGGGGTTCTGGAAACACCATATATTTT. This translates into CASSHLGGSGNTIYF.

The rearrangement joins TRBV5-5 to TRBJ1-1, with D perhaps TRBD1 (5 bases). Trimming took off 0 bases at V and 0 bases at J, with 9 bases between the two ends. Looked up from germline, CDR1 is SGHKS and CDR2 is YYEKEE (reference sequence). The CDR3 has 15 amino acids. The CDR3 DNA reads TGTGCCAGCAGCTTGGTAAGGACATTGAACACTGAAGCTTTCTTT. This codes for CASSLVRTLNTEAFF.

V gene TRBV5-4 combines with J gene TRBJ2-7; TRBD1 might be the D (5 bases). Germline lookup yields CDR1 SGHNT and CDR2 YYREEE (reference sequence). Trimming pared 4 bases from V and 2 bases from J, leaving 19 bases between. This CDR3 spans 16 amino acids. This chain's CDR3 is CASSRPTQGSAYEQYF. In DNA, the CDR3 is TGTGCCAGCAGCCGACCAACCCAGGGATCTGCCTACGAGCAGTACTTC.

This chain uses TRBV5-1 with TRBJ2-3; 8 positions agree with TRBD2. Germline V gene lookup returns CDR1 SGHRS and CDR2 YFSETQ. This CDR3 is 15 amino acids long. V was pared by 4 bases and J by 5 bases, with 9 bases of the junction left unmatched. The CDR3 DNA follows: TGCGCCAGCAGCAACGGACAGCGGGAGCTAGATACGCAGTATTTT. It translates to CASSNGQRELDTQYF.

This clone was observed a few times. This chain links TRBV12-5 with TRBJ1-1; D uncertain. The germline CDR1 and CDR2 sequences are LGHNT and FRNRAP. The CDR3 contains 12 residues. The V end lost 3 bases, the J end lost 7 bases, and 9 bases lay between the germline ends. CDR3 coding DNA: TGTGCTAGTGGTTTAATTGAGGGTGAAGCTTTCTTT. This encodes CASGLIEGEAFF.

This clone has a single count. V and J are TRBV4-3 and TRBJ2-5; 12 bases are a match to TRBD2. This CDR3 has 16 residues. Germline CDR1 is LGHNA and CDR2 is YSLEER. V lost 2 bases, J lost 4 bases, and 5 bases stayed unmatched. The CDR3 sequence: CASSQSSSGRVETQYF. In DNA form, the CDR3 reads TGCGCCAGCAGCCAATCGTCTAGCGGGAGGGTAGAGACCCAGTACTTC.

V gene TRBV6-5 combines with J gene TRBJ1-1; no firm D call. Trimming shortened V by 5 bases and J by 0 bases, and 10 bases separated the two germline ends. Germline V gene sequence: CDR1 MNHEY, CDR2 SVGAGI. The CDR3 extends over 14 amino acids. The CDR3: CASSKQRLNTEAFF. The CDR3 DNA sequence: TGTGCCAGCAGTAAACAGAGACTGAACACTGAAGCTTTCTTT.